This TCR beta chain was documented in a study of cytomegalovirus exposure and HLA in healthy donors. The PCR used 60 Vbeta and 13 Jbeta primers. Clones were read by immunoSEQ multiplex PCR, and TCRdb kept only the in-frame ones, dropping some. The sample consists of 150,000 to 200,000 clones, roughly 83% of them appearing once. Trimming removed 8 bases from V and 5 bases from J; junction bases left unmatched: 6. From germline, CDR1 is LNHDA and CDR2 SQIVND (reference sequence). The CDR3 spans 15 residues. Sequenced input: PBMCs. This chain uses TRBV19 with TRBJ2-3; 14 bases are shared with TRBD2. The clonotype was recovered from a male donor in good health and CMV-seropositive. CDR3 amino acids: CASRGLAGGIDTQYF. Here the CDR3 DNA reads TGTGCCAGTCGAGGACTAGCGGGAGGAATAGATACGCAGTATTTT.